Listed here are 10 T cell receptor beta chains from one sample, sequenced in a study of long-term antiretroviral therapy in people with HIV. Survey level was the resolution at which the v3.0 immunoSEQ assay ran. Sequencing was performed with immunoSEQ multiplex PCR; in TCRdb, only in-frame clones are kept and a portion is missing. The sample has about 22,000 clones, more than 70% seen once. The source material was unsorted PBMCs, sampled 2.3 years after starting antiretroviral therapy. The receptors stem from a man aged 55 to 69 with HIV.

The chain combines TRBV10-3 with TRBJ2-7; TRBD2 might be the D (5 bases). V lost 3 bases to trimming and J lost 2 bases, with 14 bases between them. The CDR3 has 15 residues. Per the germline V gene, CDR1 is ENHRY and CDR2 is SYGVKD. The chain's CDR3 is CAISDDRELAYEQYF. The CDR3 nucleotides read TGTGCCATCAGTGATGATAGGGAGTTAGCCTACGAGCAGTACTTC.

With respect to this clone: The final CDR3 position lacks the conserved phenylalanine or tryptophan, pointing to a likely read error. It is unclear where the CDR3 begins or ends on the DNA, so no DNA is shown, and the CDR3 is as TCRdb lists it. The chain employs TRBV18 and TRBJ2-6; the D call TRBD2 from the table was never checked on the DNA. Inclusive of both ends, the CDR3 amounts to 10 amino acids. Per germline, CDR1 KGHSH and CDR2 LQKENI. The CDR3 loop reads CASSSGLAAC.

In this sample, this clone turned up a few times. The CDR3 nucleotides are TGTGCCAGCAGCTTACGACAGAGCACAGATACGCAGTATTTT. The encoded protein is CASSLRQSTDTQYF. The chain combines TRBV7-9 with TRBJ2-3; maybe TRBD1 (5 bases). Looked up from germline, CDR1 is SEHNR and CDR2 is FQNEAQ (reference sequence). V was pared by 2 bases and J by 0 bases, with 6 bases between. CDR3 size: 14 residues.

The chain carries TRBV7-9 and TRBJ1-4; no reliable D call. The V gene's germline CDR1 is SEHNR and CDR2 FQNEAQ (reference sequence). The CDR3 has 16 amino acids. V dropped 2 bases and J dropped 0 bases, with 10 bases sitting between them. The CDR3 nucleotides are TGTGCCAGCAGCTTATCTCAGGAGGCAACTAATGAAAAACTGTTTTTT. Translation: CASSLSQEATNEKLFF.

The chain uses TRBV5-4 and TRBJ1-3; D is perhaps TRBD1 (5 bases). CDR1 is SGHNT, CDR2 YYREEE, per germline (reference sequence). Trimming removed 6 bases from V and 4 bases from J, with 14 bases in between. This CDR3 comprises 14 residues. The CDR3 DNA follows: TGTGCCAGCAACGAGCGAGGGGCCGGAAACACCATATATTTT. As protein: CASNERGAGNTIYF.

This clone was seen only a few times. The chain is built from TRBV6-5 and TRBJ1-2, with TRBD1 matching 9 bases. J gave up 1 base and V 2 bases, and 2 bases lay outside the gene matches. The CDR3 is 15 amino acids. Germline V gene data show CDR1 as MNHEY and CDR2 as SVGAGI. This CDR3 reads CASSYRTGDNYGYTF. The CDR3, as DNA: TGTGCCAGCAGTTACCGGACAGGGGATAACTATGGCTACACCTTC.

The J gene is TRBJ1-2, the V gene TRBV20-1, with no clear D. This CDR3 spans 11 amino acids. Trimming took off 6 bases at V and 3 bases at J, with 8 bases between the two ends. CDR1 and CDR2 (germline): DFQATT, SNEGSKA (reference sequence). CDR3 sequence: CSAPLYYGYTF. In DNA form, the CDR3 reads TGCAGTGCCCCCCTCTACTATGGCTACACCTTC.

This rearrangement joins TRBV7-6 to TRBJ2-7; TRBD2 matches at 8 bases. The V gene's germline CDR1 is SGHVS and CDR2 FNYEAQ. V shed 1 base and J 0 bases; nucleotides not matched to a gene: 5. CDR3 length: 16 amino acids. In DNA form, the CDR3 reads TGTGCCAGCAGCTTAGGGTCGAGCGGGAGCTCCTACGAGCAGTACTTC. Translation: CASSLGSSGSSYEQYF.

The chain has TRBV11-3 and TRBJ2-1; no clear D gene. This CDR3 contains 14 residues. The germline CDR1 and CDR2 sequences are SGHNT and YENEEA. The germline V and J ends were trimmed by 5 bases and 9 bases, with 17 bases remaining between them. CDR3 in DNA: TGTGCCAGCAGCCCAAGCGTGTCGGCAGGTGAGCAGTTCTTC. Translating gives CASSPSVSAGEQFF.

The chain employs TRBV5-1 and TRBJ2-7; 7 bases are shared with TRBD2. The J segment lost 2 bases and the V segment lost 0 bases, leaving 5 bases of the junction unmatched. The CDR3 is 15 amino acids. Germline CDR1 and CDR2: SGHRS and YFSETQ. Written as DNA, the CDR3 is TGCGCCAGCAGCTTGGCCGGGAGGTCCCCCTACGAGCAGTACTTC. Translating it yields CASSLAGRSPYEQYF.